Following are 20 T cell receptor beta chains from one sample sequenced in a study of T-cell reconstitution after alpha-beta-depleted transplantation in children. Unique molecular identifiers tagged the TCRbeta library. Each CDR3 protein is one row after TCRdb ran MiXCR on the PCR reads. The sample contains approximately 590,000 distinct CDR3 sequences, about 10% of which appear only once. The sequencing used PBMCs from the stem cell graft donor, collected from the stem cell graft. The receptors stem from a human donor who donated a stem cell graft to a child with acute myeloid leukemia.

The chain carries TRBV4-2 and TRBJ2-7; 10 bases are a match to TRBD2. Germline V gene sequence: CDR1 LGHNA, CDR2 YNFKEQ. The trim removed 0 bases at V and 3 bases at J, leaving 2 bases unmatched. The CDR3 sequence is 15 residues long. CDR3: CASSQEAGGGYEQYF. The CDR3 bases are TGTGCCAGCAGCCAAGAAGCGGGGGGGGGCTACGAGCAGTACTTC.

This sequence joins TRBV28 and TRBJ2-1, with 10 bases lining up with TRBD1. The CDR3 extends over 16 amino acids. V gave up 8 bases and J gave up 5 bases; unmatched junction bases: 12. The germline V gene encodes CDR1 MDHEN and CDR2 SYDVKM. The CDR3 sequence is CASVVNLGQGNNEQFF. The DNA of the CDR3 is TGTGCCAGCGTAGTCAATTTGGGACAGGGGAACAATGAGCAGTTCTTC.

This clonotype was seen a handful of times. V gene TRBV18 combines with J gene TRBJ1-2, with 7 bases that match TRBD1. V dropped 2 bases and J dropped 6; count of bases not matched to a gene: 0. Germline V CDR1 and CDR2: KGHSH, LQKENI. CDR3 size: 12 residues. CDR3 sequence (DNA): TGTGCCAGCTCACCAGACAGGGATGGCTACACCTTC. Protein: CASSPDRDGYTF. The full variable domain, completed using reference TRBV18 and TRBJ1-2, is NAGVMQNPRHLVRRRGQEARLRCSPMKGHSHVYWYRQLPEEGLKFMVYLQKENIIDESGMPKERFSAEFPKEGPSILRIQQVVRGDSAAYFCASSPDRDGYTFGSGTRLTVV.

This clonotype was detected many times. The V call is TRBV29-1, the J call TRBJ2-1, with 12 nucleotides matching TRBD2. J gave up 8 bases and V 5 bases, and 4 bases lay outside the gene matches. The CDR3 extends over 13 amino acids. Germline V gene sequence: CDR1 SQVTM, CDR2 ANQGSEA. DNA of the CDR3: TGCAGCGTTCCACTAGCGGGAGGCTATGAGCAGTTCTTC. Amino acids: CSVPLAGGYEQFF.

The J gene is TRBJ2-3, the V gene TRBV7-2; D not resolved. Germline values: CDR1 SGHTA, CDR2 FQGNSA. CDR3 length equals 16 residues. Trimming pared 4 bases from V and 0 bases from J, leaving 14 bases between. CDR3 sequence: CASSSFASSSTDTQYF. DNA for the CDR3: TGTGCCAGCAGCTCCTTCGCGTCTTCTAGCACAGATACGCAGTATTTT. Supplemented by reference TRBV7-2 and TRBJ2-3, the full variable domain reads GAGVSQSPSNKVTEKGKDVELRCDPISGHTALYWYRQSLGQGLEFLIYFQGNSAPDKSGLPSDRFSAERTGGSVSTLTIQRTQQEDSAVYLCASSSFASSSTDTQYFGPGTRLTVL.

This sequence joins TRBV2 and TRBJ2-7; D may be TRBD1 or TRBD2 (6 bases each). Germline V CDR1 and CDR2: SNHLY, FYNNEI. This CDR3 is built from 15 residues. V lost 6 bases and J 0 bases, leaving 15 bases between the germline ends. The CDR3 reads CASSGGTSGSYEQYF. CDR3 bases: TGTGCCAGCAGCGGCGGGACATCTGGCTCCTACGAGCAGTACTTC.

This clonotype was counted between two and nine times. The rearrangement uses TRBV4-2 and TRBJ1-2; 7 nucleotides line up with TRBD1. Germline trimming cut 0 bases from V and 5 bases from J; bases unmatched to any gene: 9. CDR3 size: 16 residues. CDR1 and CDR2 (germline): LGHNA, YNFKEQ. CDR3 amino acids: CASSQDGQAFIYGYTF. The CDR3 bases are TGTGCCAGCAGCCAAGATGGACAGGCCTTTATTTATGGCTACACCTTC.

This clonotype has a handful of counts. The chain recombines TRBV4-1 with TRBJ2-1, with 8 bases matching TRBD2. The CDR3 is 15 residues long. With 7 bases clipped from V and 8 bases from J, the junction kept 13 bases outside the gene matches. In germline, CDR1 is MGHRA, CDR2 YSYEKL. The CDR3 is CASTRGVAGLDEQFF. CDR3 coding DNA: TGCGCCAGCACCAGAGGGGTAGCGGGACTCGATGAGCAGTTCTTC.

The rearrangement links TRBV29-1 to TRBJ2-7; 8 nucleotides line up with TRBD1. Germline V gene sequence: CDR1 SQVTM, CDR2 ANQGSEA. The CDR3 consists of 14 residues. V shed 6 bases and J 7 bases; nucleotides not matched to a gene: 14. The CDR3 DNA is TGCAGCGTCGCACTTTCCGGGACAGGAGGGGAGCAGTACTTC. Translating gives CSVALSGTGGEQYF.

The gene calls are TRBV5-5 and TRBJ2-7; no definite D call. In germline, CDR1 is SGHKS, CDR2 YYEKEE (reference sequence). The CDR3 has 14 amino acids. Deletions cut 4 bases from V and 7 bases from J, with 18 bases between. CDR3 nucleotide sequence: TGTGCCAGCAGCATACTGGGGTCGACGCCTGAGCAGTACTTC. It encodes CASSILGSTPEQYF. The full variable domain, in which reference TRBV5-5 and TRBJ2-7 provide the parts outside the CDR3, is DAGVTQSPTHLIKTRGQQVTLRCSPISGHKSVSWYQQVLGQGPQFIFQYYEKEERGRGNFPDRFSARQFPNYSSELNVNALLLGDSALYLCASSILGSTPEQYFGPGTRLTVT.

This clonotype was counted at least ten times. The chain joins TRBV7-2 to TRBJ2-2, with 11 bases fitting TRBD2. After removal of 5 bases from V and 5 bases from J, the junction contained 10 bases not matched to a gene. The germline V gene encodes CDR1 SGHTA and CDR2 FQGNSA. The CDR3 totals 17 residues. This CDR3 is CASSHVAGGRNTGELFF. In DNA, the CDR3 is TGTGCCAGCAGCCACGTAGCGGGAGGGAGAAATACCGGGGAGCTGTTTTTT.

This clonotype was observed many times. This sequence joins TRBV7-9 and TRBJ1-1; D is uncertain. CDR1 SEHNR and CDR2 FQNEAQ come from the germline V gene (reference sequence). This CDR3 contains 15 residues. V lost 4 bases and J lost 5, with 17 bases in between. The CDR3, as DNA: TGTGCCAGCAGCTCCGGTTTTAGGCAAGGGACTGAAGCTTTCTTT. Amino acid sequence: CASSSGFRQGTEAFF.

There are many counts of this clonotype. This chain joins TRBV12-3 or TRBV12-4 and TRBJ1-2; no firm D call. V dropped 5 bases and J dropped 4 bases, with 2 bases sitting between them. The CDR3 is made up of 10 amino acids. The CDR3 is CASSRYGYTF. In nucleotides, the CDR3 is TGTGCCAGCAGTCGCTATGGCTACACCTTC.

The rearrangement uses TRBV6-1 and TRBJ2-3, with D possibly being TRBD2 (5 bases). Looked up from germline, CDR1 is MNHNS and CDR2 is SASEGT. The CDR3 length is 15 residues. Deletions cut 4 bases from V and 6 bases from J, with 17 bases between. The CDR3: CASSVFGLTVDTQYF. In DNA, the CDR3 is TGTGCCAGCAGTGTATTCGGACTTACCGTCGATACGCAGTATTTT.

The genes are TRBV4-2 and TRBJ2-2, with 11 bases that match TRBD2. The V and J ends lost 0 bases and 7 bases, in that order; junction bases with no gene match: 7. The CDR3 extends over 17 amino acids. CDR1 and CDR2 (germline): LGHNA, YNFKEQ. CDR3 DNA: TGTGCCAGCAGCCAAGATCGACTAGCGGGAATTGGCGGGGAGCTGTTTTTT. Protein sequence: CASSQDRLAGIGGELFF.

This clonotype was seen a handful of times. The chain links TRBV5-1 to TRBJ2-6; possibly TRBD2 for D (5 bases). The germline gives CDR1 SGHRS, CDR2 YFSETQ. The CDR3 runs 18 residues. Trimming took off 3 bases at V and 0 bases at J, with 16 bases between the two ends. CDR3 sequence (DNA): TGCGCCAGCAGCTCTAAGCGGCAGGCGAGCTCTGGGGCCAACGTCCTGACTTTC. Encoded protein: CASSSKRQASSGANVLTF.

This clonotype occurred a few times. The V gene is TRBV20-1, the J gene TRBJ2-3, with 8 bases identical to TRBD2. The V gene's germline CDR1 is DFQATT and CDR2 SNEGSKA (reference sequence). V lost 2 bases, J lost 6 bases, and 7 bases stayed unmatched. The CDR3 runs 14 residues. The CDR3 is CSARLAGGGDTQYF. In DNA form, the CDR3 reads TGCAGTGCTAGATTGGCGGGAGGCGGTGATACGCAGTATTTT.

Many counts were recorded for this clonotype. The chain carries TRBV10-3 and TRBJ2-1, with 9 bases that match TRBD2. Trimming cost V 0 bases and J 0 bases; bases outside gene matches: 6. From germline, CDR1 is ENHRY and CDR2 SYGVKD. The CDR3 is made up of 18 amino acids. The DNA for the CDR3 is TGTGCCATCAGTGAGTCGGGTAGCGGGAGTACCTCCTACAATGAGCAGTTCTTC. Translation gives CAISESGSGSTSYNEQFF.

This clonotype was seen repeatedly, ten times or more. The V gene is TRBV7-9, the J gene TRBJ2-1; possible D gene TRBD1, 6 bases. CDR3 length: 13 residues. V lost 5 bases, J lost 5 bases, and 10 bases lay in between. Germline CDR1 SEHNR, CDR2 FQNEAQ (reference sequence). CDR3 sequence (DNA): TGTGCCAGCAGCCAACAGGGTAACAATGAGCAGTTCTTC. Translation gives CASSQQGNNEQFF.

This clonotype was counted ten times or more. The rearrangement uses TRBV9 and TRBJ2-1; TRBD2 matches 14 bases. Germline V gene sequence: CDR1 SGDLS, CDR2 YYNGEE. This CDR3 has 16 residues. V shed 3 bases, J shed 7 bases, and the junction held 6 bases outside the gene matches. The CDR3 DNA reads TGTGCCAGCAGCGCACTGGGGACTAGCGGGAGTAATGAGCAGTTCTTC. Amino acids: CASSALGTSGSNEQFF.